Below are 25 T cell receptor beta chains sequenced from a single sample in a study of shared clonotypes between healthy human individuals. Terminally differentiated effector memory CD45RA+ cells were left out of the naive CD8 fraction, which was CD45RO-negative and positively selected for CCR7. Assay: immunoSEQ multiplex PCR; the TCRdb copy retains only in-frame clones and omits some. The sample carries some 2 million clones, over 85% recorded once. Sequencing input: naive CD8+ T cells sorted from blood. These receptors were taken from a man younger than 35 in good health.

The chain recombines TRBV6-6 with TRBJ2-3; D might be TRBD1 (5 bases). CDR3 length: 14 amino acids. The V gene lost 4 bases and the J gene lost 5 bases, with 13 bases spanning the gap. CDR1 and CDR2 from the germline V gene are MNHNY and SVGAGI (reference sequence). CDR3 coding DNA: TGTGCCAGCAGTTTGGACACCCCGGGAGATACGCAGTATTTT. This translates into CASSLDTPGDTQYF.

This chain joins TRBV14 and TRBJ2-3; D call uncertain. The CDR3 totals 16 residues. Per germline, CDR1 SGHDN and CDR2 FVKESK. Trimming removed 4 bases at V and 2 bases at J, with 16 bases between. CDR3 loop: CASSLGAEWVTDTQYF. CDR3 DNA sequence: TGTGCCAGCAGCCTCGGCGCGGAGTGGGTCACAGATACGCAGTATTTT. The complete variable domain, with remaining parts taken from reference TRBV14 and TRBJ2-3, reads EAGVTQFPSHSVIEKGQTVTLRCDPISGHDNLYWYRRVMGKEIKFLLHFVKESKQDESGMPNNRFLAERTGGTYSTLKVQPAELEDSGVYFCASSLGAEWVTDTQYFGPGTRLTVL.

This chain uses TRBV7-2 with TRBJ2-2; D is unresolved. CDR3 length equals 16 residues. The V gene's germline CDR1 is SGHTA and CDR2 FQGNSA. Trimming cost V 1 base and J 3 bases, with 12 bases left between them. The CDR3 sequence: CASSLVSGVDTGELFF. CDR3 nucleotide sequence: TGTGCCAGCAGCTTAGTCTCCGGAGTTGACACCGGGGAGCTGTTTTTT.

The count of this clone is one. V is TRBV15 and J is TRBJ2-7; D possibly corresponds to TRBD2 (6 bases). The CDR3 extends over 16 amino acids. V gave up 0 bases and J gave up 1 base, with 13 bases separating them. Germline V gene data show CDR1 as LNHNV and CDR2 as YYDKDF (reference sequence). The CDR3 DNA is TGTGCCACCAGCAGAGACTACGTCGCGGGATCCTACGAGCAGTACTTC. It translates to CATSRDYVAGSYEQYF.

The rearrangement uses TRBV6-1 and TRBJ2-1, with a tentative D call TRBD1 (6 bases). Germline lookup yields CDR1 MNHNS and CDR2 SASEGT. The CDR3 is 13 residues long. Trimming stripped 8 bases from V and 4 bases from J, with 12 bases between. The CDR3, as DNA: TGTGCCAGCGGGGACATAGAATACAATGAGCAGTTCTTC. Translation: CASGDIEYNEQFF.

The V and J genes are TRBV28 and TRBJ2-5; 10 nucleotides align to TRBD2. The germline gives CDR1 MDHEN, CDR2 SYDVKM. The CDR3 has 18 residues. With V trimmed by 4 bases and J by 0 bases, 11 bases remained unmatched. The CDR3 nucleotides are TGTGCCAGCAGTTCCAACCTTGAGCGGGGGGGCGACCAAGAGACCCAGTACTTC. This gives the protein CASSSNLERGGDQETQYF.

This sequence joins TRBV13 and TRBJ2-4, with 10 bases identical to TRBD1. The CDR3 runs to 16 residues. The J segment lost 0 bases and the V segment lost 5 bases, leaving 4 bases of the junction unmatched. Germline V gene sequence: CDR1 PRHDT, CDR2 FYEKMQ (reference sequence). CDR3 protein: CASSGGQGLAKNIQYF. The CDR3 coding sequence is TGTGCCAGCAGCGGGGGACAGGGGCTAGCCAAAAACATTCAGTACTTC.

The rearrangement uses TRBV2 and TRBJ2-5; 9 bases align to TRBD2. With 0 bases clipped from V and 0 bases from J, the junction kept 2 bases outside the gene matches. Germline CDR1 is SNHLY and CDR2 is FYNNEI. The CDR3 runs to 16 residues. The CDR3 here is CASSEAAGGYQETQYF. The CDR3, as DNA: TGTGCCAGCAGTGAAGCGGCGGGAGGGTACCAAGAGACCCAGTACTTC. The full variable domain, its missing parts supplied by reference TRBV2 and TRBJ2-5, is EPEVTQTPSHQVTQMGQEVILRCVPISNHLYFYWYRQILGQKVEFLVSFYNNEISEKSEIFDDQFSVERPDGSNFTLKIRSTKLEDSAMYFCASSEAAGGYQETQYFGPGTRLLVL.

The chain employs TRBV5-6 and TRBJ2-7; perhaps TRBD2 as D (5 bases). The CDR3 consists of 14 residues. The V end lost 4 bases, the J end lost 0 bases, and 11 bases lay between the germline ends. Germline V gives CDR1 SGHDT, CDR2 YYEEEE. The CDR3 is CASSPSGNSYEQYF. CDR3 nucleotides: TGTGCCAGCAGCCCATCCGGGAACTCCTACGAGCAGTACTTC.

With respect to this clone: Other DNA variants within this sample encode the same CDR3. V gene TRBV9 combines with J gene TRBJ2-1; 8 bases agree with TRBD2. V gave up 1 base and J gave up 7 bases; unmatched junction bases: 7. CDR1 SGDLS and CDR2 YYNGEE come from the germline V gene. This CDR3 is built from 15 residues. CDR3 nucleotide sequence: TGTGCCAGCAGCGTATCCAGCGGGGGTATTAATGAGCAGTTCTTC. It translates to CASSVSSGGINEQFF.

In its sample, this clone was seen a few times. The sample contains more than one DNA sequence encoding this CDR3. This chain connects TRBV28 to TRBJ1-1; D is perhaps TRBD1 (5 bases). Between the trimmed V and J ends, which lost 3 bases and 2 bases, there was a span of 7 bases. The CDR3 loop spans 13 amino acids. Germline-derived CDR1 and CDR2 are MDHEN and SYDVKM. The CDR3 spells CASSFGGNTEAFF. CDR3 nucleotides: TGTGCCAGCAGTTTTGGGGGTAACACTGAAGCTTTCTTT.

This sequence joins TRBV5-5 and TRBJ2-1; 9 nucleotides align to TRBD2. Germline V gene lookup returns CDR1 SGHKS and CDR2 YYEKEE (reference sequence). CDR3 length equals 20 residues. J gave up 5 bases and V 2 bases, and 20 bases lay outside the gene matches. The CDR3 reads CASSFRPTSGFSGMDNEQFF. The CDR3 DNA follows: TGTGCCAGCAGCTTTCGCCCAACTAGCGGGTTCTCTGGAATGGACAATGAGCAGTTCTTC.

V is TRBV5-1 and J is TRBJ1-1; tentative D call: TRBD1 (6 bases). This CDR3 comprises 15 residues. Trimming pared 0 bases from V and 6 bases from J, leaving 15 bases between. Looked up from germline, CDR1 is SGHRS and CDR2 is YFSETQ. The CDR3 DNA is TGCGCCAGCAGCTTGGTTGAATGGGGGCGGGCTGAAGCTTTCTTT. As protein: CASSLVEWGRAEAFF.

The table lists this clone with a count of one. The rearrangement links TRBV27 to TRBJ1-6; D is possibly TRBD1 (6 bases). Germline CDR1 and CDR2: MNHEY and SMNVEV (reference sequence). Trimming pared 5 bases from V and 1 base from J, leaving 15 bases between. This CDR3 is 17 amino acids long. For the CDR3, the DNA is TGTGCCAGCAGTACCAACAGGGAATGGTCCTATAATTCACCCCTCCACTTT. Translation: CASSTNREWSYNSPLHF.

This chain uses TRBV2 with TRBJ1-6; 8 bases are shared with TRBD1. The CDR3 totals 15 residues. The ends lost 6 bases at V and 7 bases at J; junction bases unmatched: 8. CDR1 is SNHLY and CDR2 is FYNNEI in the germline V gene. This chain's CDR3 is CASRETGVVNSPLHF. In DNA form, the CDR3 reads TGTGCCAGCAGGGAGACAGGGGTCGTGAATTCACCCCTCCACTTT.

The chain employs TRBV2 and TRBJ1-6; 11 bases align to TRBD1. The length of the CDR3 is 18 residues. Germline CDR1 SNHLY, CDR2 FYNNEI. V shed 2 bases and J 1 base; nucleotides not matched to a gene: 4. The CDR3 region is CASSERRDRGSYNSPLHF. DNA of the CDR3: TGTGCCAGCAGTGAACGCCGGGACAGGGGGTCCTATAATTCACCCCTCCACTTT.

This chain uses TRBV2 with TRBJ2-7; D is ambiguous. Germline CDR1 reads SNHLY; CDR2 reads FYNNEI. The V and J ends lost 8 bases and 1 base respectively, with 18 bases between them. The CDR3 contains 15 residues. The CDR3 reads CASQSLTEESYEQYF. In DNA, the CDR3 is TGTGCCAGCCAGTCTTTAACAGAAGAATCCTACGAGCAGTACTTC.

This sequence joins TRBV30 and TRBJ2-7, with TRBD2 matching 8 bases. The ends lost 2 bases at V and 2 bases at J; junction bases unmatched: 5. This CDR3 is built from 14 residues. Germline values: CDR1 GTSNPN, CDR2 SVGIG (reference sequence). CDR3 DNA sequence: TGTGCCTGGAGTTTTGCGGGGGGACCCTACGAGCAGTACTTC. Amino acid sequence: CAWSFAGGPYEQYF.

V is TRBV2 and J is TRBJ2-5; possible D gene TRBD2, 7 bases. The CDR3 length is 15 residues. V was trimmed by 5 bases and J by 4 bases, leaving 17 bases between them. The germline V gene encodes CDR1 SNHLY and CDR2 FYNNEI. The CDR3 loop is CASSQGGARGETQYF. CDR3 sequence (DNA): TGTGCCAGCAGTCAAGGGGGGGCGCGGGGAGAGACCCAGTACTTC.

With regard to this clone: Other DNA sequences of this sample code for an identical CDR3. The CDR3 sequence is CASSLVASGGGTDTQYF. CDR3 bases: TGCGCCAGCAGCTTAGTAGCTAGCGGGGGGGGCACAGATACGCAGTATTTT. V gene TRBV5-1 combines with J gene TRBJ2-3; 12 bases fit TRBD2. CDR3 length: 17 amino acids. With V trimmed by 2 bases and J by 1 base, 5 bases remained unmatched. Germline CDR1 SGHRS, CDR2 YFSETQ.

This sequence joins TRBV5-1 and TRBJ2-5; D tentatively reads TRBD1 or TRBD2 (6 bases each). Germline assignment: CDR1 SGHRS and CDR2 YFSETQ. V lost 3 bases and J 3 bases, leaving 21 bases between the germline ends. CDR3 size: 17 residues. For the CDR3, the DNA is TGCGCCAGCAGCTCAACATCGGACGGGGGCGGTGAAGAGACCCAGTACTTC. This codes for CASSSTSDGGGEETQYF.

The chain has TRBV13 and TRBJ1-6; D is undetermined. Between the trimmed V and J ends, which lost 5 bases and 6 bases, there was a span of 20 bases. CDR3 length: 17 amino acids. CDR1 and CDR2 (germline): PRHDT, FYEKMQ (reference sequence). The CDR3 protein is CASSPTKAQGSNSPLHF. CDR3 nucleotide sequence: TGTGCCAGCAGCCCAACCAAGGCACAAGGGTCTAATTCACCCCTCCACTTT.

V and J are TRBV9 and TRBJ2-7, with 7 bases aligning to TRBD2. The V segment lost 3 bases and the J segment 5 bases; nucleotides outside the gene matches: 8. CDR1 is SGDLS and CDR2 is YYNGEE in the germline V gene. The CDR3 contains 14 residues. CDR3 nucleotide sequence: TGTGCCAGCAGCGAAGGGGAGGGTTTTGACGAGCAGTACTTC. It codes for CASSEGEGFDEQYF.

The count of this clone is one. The chain links TRBV10-3 to TRBJ2-1; D uncertain. This CDR3 region has 12 residues. V dropped 2 bases and J dropped 9 bases, with 8 bases sitting between them. CDR1 ENHRY and CDR2 SYGVKD come from the germline V gene. The DNA of the CDR3 is TGTGCCATCAGTGAGATAGCAACTGAGCAGTTCTTC. As protein: CAISEIATEQFF.

This chain uses TRBV7-2 with TRBJ2-7, with D possibly matching TRBD1 (6 bases). The CDR3 runs 13 residues. The V and J ends lost 1 base and 6 bases respectively, with 10 bases between them. CDR1 and CDR2 (germline): SGHTA, FQGNSA. The CDR3 loop is CASSLGGLFEQYF. The CDR3 nucleotides are TGTGCCAGCAGCTTAGGGGGGCTCTTCGAGCAGTACTTC.